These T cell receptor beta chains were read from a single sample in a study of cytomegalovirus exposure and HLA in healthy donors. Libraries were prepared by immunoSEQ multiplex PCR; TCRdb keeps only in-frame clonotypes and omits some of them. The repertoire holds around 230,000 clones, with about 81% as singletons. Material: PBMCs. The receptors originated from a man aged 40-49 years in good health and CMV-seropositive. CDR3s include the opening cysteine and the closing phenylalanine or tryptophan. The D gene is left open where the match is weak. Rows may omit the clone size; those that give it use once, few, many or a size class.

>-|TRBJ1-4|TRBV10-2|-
TGCGCCAGCAGTGATTCAGGGAAGGATAATGAAAAACTGTTTTTT
CASSDSGKDNEKLFF
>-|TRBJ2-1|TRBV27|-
TGTGCCAGCAGTACTCTCAGGGGATTCTACAATGAGCAGTTCTTC
CASSTLRGFYNEQFF
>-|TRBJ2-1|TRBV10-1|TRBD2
TGCGCCAGCAGCCTGGGGACTAGCGGGAGAGGAAATGAGCAGTTCTTC
CASSLGTSGRGNEQFF
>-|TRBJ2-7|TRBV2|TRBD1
TGTGCCAGCAGTTCCGGGACAGCCTTCTACGAGCAGTACTTC
CASSSGTAFYEQYF
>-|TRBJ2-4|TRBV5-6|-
TGTGCCAGCAGCCTGGGGAGGTCAAACATTCAGTACTTC
CASSLGRSNIQYF
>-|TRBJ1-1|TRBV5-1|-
TGCGCCAGCAGCTTGACGCAGGTCGGCACTGAAGCTTTCTTT
CASSLTQVGTEAFF
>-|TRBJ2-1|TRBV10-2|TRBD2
TGCGCCAGCAGTGGACTAGCGGGAGGGCCACAGCAGTTCTTC
CASSGLAGGPQQFF
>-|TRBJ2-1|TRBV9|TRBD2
TGTGCCAGCAGCGGTCCTCGACTAGCGGGAGAAGGTGAGCAGTTCTTC
CASSGPRLAGEGEQFF
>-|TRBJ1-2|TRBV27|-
TGTGCCAGCAGTTTTCAGGTGGCAGGGTATGGCTACACCTTC
CASSFQVAGYGYTF
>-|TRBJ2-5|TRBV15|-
TGTGCCACCAGCAGAGACCGGGACTCCGCGGAGACCCAGTACTTC
CATSRDRDSAETQYF
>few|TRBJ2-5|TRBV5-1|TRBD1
TGCGCCAGCAGCACCGGGACAGGCGAAGAGACCCAGTACTTC
CASSTGTGEETQYF
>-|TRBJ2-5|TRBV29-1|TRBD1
TGCAGCGGCCTCGGACAGGCGCGGGAGACCCAGTACTTC
CSGLGQARETQYF
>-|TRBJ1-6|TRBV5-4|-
TGTGCCAGCAGCTCTCAGGGCTATAATTCACCCCTCCACTTT
CASSSQGYNSPLHF
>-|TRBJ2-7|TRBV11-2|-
TGTGCCAGCAGCCCAGTTCTTCTGTACGAGCAGTACTTC
CASSPVLLYEQYF
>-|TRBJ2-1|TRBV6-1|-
TGTGCCAGCAGTGAAGCGCTAATAAGCGTGGGTGAGCAGTTCTTC
CASSEALISVGEQFF
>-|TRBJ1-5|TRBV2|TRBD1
TGTGCCAGCAGTGAATGGACAGGGGAAAATCAGCCCCAGCATTTT
CASSEWTGENQPQHF
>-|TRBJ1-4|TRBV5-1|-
TGCGCCAGCAGCTCCGGGACCCCCGGGGGGAATGAAAAACTGTTTTTT
CASSSGTPGGNEKLFF
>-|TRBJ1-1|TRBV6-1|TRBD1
TGTGCCAGCACGACAGGGGCGCGGGACACTGAAGCTTTCTTT
CASTTGARDTEAFF
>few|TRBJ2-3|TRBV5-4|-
TGTGCCAGCAGCACGGACAGAGATACGCAGTATTTT
CASSTDRDTQYF
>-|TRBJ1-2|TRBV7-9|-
TGTGCCAGCGCGCCGGGGGGGAGCTATGGCTACACCTTC
CASAPGGSYGYTF
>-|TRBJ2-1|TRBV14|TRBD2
TGTGCCAGCGGGACTAGCGGGAGCAATGAGCAGTTCTTC
CASGTSGSNEQFF
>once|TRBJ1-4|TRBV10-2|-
TGCGCCAGCAGGACAAGTTTTAGTGAAAAACTGTTTTTT
CASRTSFSEKLFF
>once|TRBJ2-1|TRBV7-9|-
TGTGCCAGCAGCTTACTTGAGGAGCAGTTCTTC
CASSLLEEQFF
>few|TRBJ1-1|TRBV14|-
TGTGCCAGCAGCCCCGGACATTTGAACACTGAAGCTTTCTTT
CASSPGHLNTEAFF
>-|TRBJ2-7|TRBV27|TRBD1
TGTGCCAGCAGGATCCAGGGGGACTCCTACGAGCAGTACTTC
CASRIQGDSYEQYF
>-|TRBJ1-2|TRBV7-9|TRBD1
TGTGCCAGCACACCGGGGCAGGGGGAGGGCTACACCTTC
CASTPGQGEGYTF
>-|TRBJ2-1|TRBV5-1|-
TGCGCCAGCAGGCTGGGGACGGGAGAGGGCAATGAGCAGTTCTTC
CASRLGTGEGNEQFF
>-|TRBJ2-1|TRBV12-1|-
TGTGCCAGCAGCTTTTCTTCTTTCCCAGGCCGGATTCGATCCTACAATGAGCAGTTCTTC
CASSFSSFPGRIRSYNEQFF
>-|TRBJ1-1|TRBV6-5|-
TGTGCCAGCAGTATAAAGGGGGTTTACACTGAAGCTTTCTTT
CASSIKGVYTEAFF
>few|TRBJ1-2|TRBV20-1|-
TGCAGTGCTGCCAGGATCTATGGCTACACCTTC
CSAARIYGYTF
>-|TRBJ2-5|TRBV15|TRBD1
TGTGCCACCAGCTTGACAGGGGCCCAAGAGACCCAGTACTTC
CATSLTGAQETQYF
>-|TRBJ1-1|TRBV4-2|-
TGTGCCAGCAGCCAAGAGACAGAGAACACTGAAGCTTTCTTT
CASSQETENTEAFF
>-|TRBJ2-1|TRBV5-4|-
TGTGCCAGCAGCTCCCGGAGCGGAGGGTGGGATGAGCAGTTCTTC
CASSSRSGGWDEQFF
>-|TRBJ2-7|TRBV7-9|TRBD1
TGTGCCAGCAGCACGGGGACAGGGTGGTACGAGCAGTACTTC
CASSTGTGWYEQYF
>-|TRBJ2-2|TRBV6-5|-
TGTGCCAGCGCGGGACAGTCGAACACCGGGGAGCTGTTTTTT
CASAGQSNTGELFF
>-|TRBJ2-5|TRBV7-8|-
TGTGCCAGCAGCTTAGGTCTAGCGAATAAAGAGACCCAGTACTTC
CASSLGLANKETQYF
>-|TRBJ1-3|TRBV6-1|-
TGTGCCAGCAGTGAAGGTTGGCGGGACTCTGGAAACACCATATATTTT
CASSEGWRDSGNTIYF
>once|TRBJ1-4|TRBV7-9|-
TGTGCCAGCAGCTTAGTATTAGGGGCGGATGAAAAACTGTTTTTT
CASSLVLGADEKLFF
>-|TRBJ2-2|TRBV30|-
TGTGCCTGGAGCAGGGGGGACGCCGGGGAGCTGTTTTTT
CAWSRGDAGELFF
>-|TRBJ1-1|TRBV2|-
TGTGCCGGTACGGGACACCCCAACACTGAAGCTTTCTTT
CAGTGHPNTEAFF
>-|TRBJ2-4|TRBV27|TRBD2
TGTGCCAGCAGTTTAGGTCTAGCGGGAGGAAACATTCAGTACTTC
CASSLGLAGGNIQYF
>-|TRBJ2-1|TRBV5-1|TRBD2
TGCGCCAGCAGTTTTTTGACTAGCGGGAGTGTTTACAATGAGCAGTTCTTC
CASSFLTSGSVYNEQFF
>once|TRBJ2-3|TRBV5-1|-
TGCGCCAGCAGCCGAGGCACAGATACGCAGTATTTT
CASSRGTDTQYF
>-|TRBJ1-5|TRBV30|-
TGTGCCTGGAGTGGCCGTGGCGGGCAGCCCCAGCATTTT
CAWSGRGGQPQHF
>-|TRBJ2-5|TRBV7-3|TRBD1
TGTGCCAGCAGCCCAAGGGACAGGGACGAGACCCAGTACTTC
CASSPRDRDETQYF
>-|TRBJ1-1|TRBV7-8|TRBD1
TGTGCCAGCAGCAGGACAGGGACCTTCAGTGAAGCTTTCTTT
CASSRTGTFSEAFF
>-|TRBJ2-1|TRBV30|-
TGTGCCTGGAGTGTCCAGTACAATGAGCAGTTCTTC
CAWSVQYNEQFF
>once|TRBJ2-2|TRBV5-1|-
TGCGCCAGCCAGACTATAGCGTCCACCGGGGAGCTGTTTTTT
CASQTIASTGELFF
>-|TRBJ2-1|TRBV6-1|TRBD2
TGTGCCAGCAGAAGACTAGCGGGAGACCTCAATGAGCAGTTCTTC
CASRRLAGDLNEQFF
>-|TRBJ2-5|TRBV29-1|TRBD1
TGCAGCGTTGAGGCGACAGGGGGTCGGCAGCAGTACTTC
CSVEATGGRQQYF
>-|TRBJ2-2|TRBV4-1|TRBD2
TGCGCCAGCAGCCAAGACGGTGCCGGGAGGGCCAGCACCGGGGAGCTGTTTTTT
CASSQDGAGRASTGELFF
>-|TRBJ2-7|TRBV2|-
TGTGCCAGCAGTGAGGAGACCTACGAGCAGTACTTC
CASSEETYEQYF
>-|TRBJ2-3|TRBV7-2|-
TGTGCCAGCAGTATTACAGATACGCAGTATTTT
CASSITDTQYF
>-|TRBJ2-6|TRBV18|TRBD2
TGTGCCAGCTCACCAGGGATAGCGGGAGGCTCTGGGGCCAGCGTCCTGACTTTC
CASSPGIAGGSGASVLTF
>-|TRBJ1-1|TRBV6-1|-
TGTGCCAGCAGGGAGGGCGGCACTGAAGCTTTCTTT
CASREGGTEAFF